A single sample is the source of the 25 T cell receptor beta chains below, sequenced in a study of T-cell memory formation after mild COVID-19. TCRdb re-derived calls from the 5' RACE reads in MiXCR, one entry per CDR3 protein. The data show about 410,000 distinct CDR3 sequences, under 20% seen once. What was sequenced was PBMCs or a T cell subset sorted from them (not recorded which). The source is a man aged 18 to 29 who had mild COVID-19 (a few samples of this study predate the infection). Cell type and time point are not known.

This sequence joins TRBV12-3 or TRBV12-4 and TRBJ1-5; D uncertain. This CDR3 region has 13 residues. V lost 5 bases and J 4 bases, leaving 9 bases between the germline ends. The CDR3 sequence: CASSNGVNQPQHF. CDR3 DNA: TGTGCCAGCAGTAATGGGGTTAATCAGCCCCAGCATTTT.

This clonotype was seen a few times. The V gene is TRBV6-5, the J gene TRBJ2-7; D call uncertain. V dropped 0 bases and J dropped 1 base, with 7 bases sitting between them. CDR1 MNHEY and CDR2 SVGAGI come from the germline V gene. The CDR3 contains 14 residues. The DNA of the CDR3 is TGTGCCAGCAGTTACTCCGCCATTTCCTACGAGCAGTACGTC. This sequence encodes CASSYSAISYEQYV.

The gene calls are TRBV5-1 and TRBJ2-1, with 9 bases matching TRBD2. Germline trimming cut 0 bases from V and 8 bases from J; bases unmatched to any gene: 6. Germline CDR1 SGHRS, CDR2 YFSETQ. This CDR3 has 15 amino acids. CDR3 amino acids: CASSLAGLAIHEQFF. The CDR3 DNA reads TGCGCCAGCAGCTTGGCGGGACTAGCAATCCATGAGCAGTTCTTC.

J is TRBJ2-5 and V is TRBV10-3, with 11 bases lining up with TRBD1. Trimming removed 6 bases from V and 4 bases from J; junction bases left unmatched: 10. Germline CDR1 and CDR2: ENHRY and SYGVKD. This CDR3 is built from 16 residues. DNA of the CDR3: TGTGCCATCAGCGAAGCGGACAGGGGGCTTCGAGAGACCCAGTACTTC. Protein: CAISEADRGLRETQYF.

This clonotype was detected a few times. The genes are TRBV10-2 and TRBJ2-7; TRBD1 matches at 9 bases. J lost 0 bases, V lost 10 bases, and 16 bases had no gene match. Per germline, CDR1 WSHSY and CDR2 SAAADI. The length of the CDR3 is 17 residues. In DNA form, the CDR3 reads TGCGCCATACAAATGCCCTCCGGGACAGGGAGCTCCTACGAGCAGTACTTC. This gives the protein CAIQMPSGTGSSYEQYF.

The CDR3 reads CASSSGRGGAYEQFF. The CDR3 DNA reads as TGTGCCAGCAGCTCCGGTCGCGGGGGGGCGTATGAGCAGTTCTTC. This sequence joins TRBV7-9 and TRBJ2-1, with 9 positions matching TRBD2. CDR3 size: 15 residues. The V gene's germline CDR1 is SEHNR and CDR2 FQNEAQ (reference sequence). The V segment lost 4 bases and the J segment 8 bases; nucleotides outside the gene matches: 9.

Details on this clonotype: A clone one base away is much larger, so this may be a read error. J is TRBJ2-1 and V is TRBV4-1; D may correspond to TRBD1 or TRBD2 (5 bases each). Looked up from germline, CDR1 is MGHRA and CDR2 is YSYEKL. The CDR3 spans 15 residues. Between the trimmed V and J ends, which lost 1 base and 2 bases, there was a span of 9 bases. The CDR3 DNA sequence: TGCGCCAGCAGCCAAGTGTGGGGGACCTACAATGAGCAGTTCTTC. Amino acids: CASSQVWGTYNEQFF.

The V gene is TRBV5-5, the J gene TRBJ1-1; D not resolved. V lost 3 bases, J lost 0 bases, and 12 bases lay in between. The CDR3 length is 15 residues. The V gene's germline CDR1 is SGHKS and CDR2 YYEKEE (reference sequence). The CDR3, as DNA: TGTGCCAGCAGCTCACGGGCATGGCTGAACACTGAAGCTTTCTTT. This codes for CASSSRAWLNTEAFF.

This clonotype has only a few counts. V gene TRBV12-3 or TRBV12-4 combines with J gene TRBJ2-3; 7 bases line up with TRBD1. Trimming took 6 bases from V and 2 from J; bases not matched to a gene: 2. This CDR3 region has 13 residues. CDR3 protein: CASRGQITDTQYF. The CDR3, as DNA: TGTGCCAGCAGGGGACAGATCACAGATACGCAGTATTTT.

Details on this clonotype: One end of the junction varies from germline; a read error may be responsible. The chain is built from TRBV10-2 and TRBJ1-3; a possible D gene is TRBD1 (6 bases). Germline loops: CDR1 WSHSY, CDR2 SAAADI. This CDR3 has 17 residues. The CDR3 bases are TGCGCCAGCAGTGAGCATATAGGACAGACCTCCGGAAGCACCATATATTTT. It codes for CASSEHIGQTSGSTIYF.

This chain links TRBV7-8 with TRBJ1-1; D not certain. Germline lookup yields CDR1 SGHVS and CDR2 FQNEAQ. With 2 bases removed from V and 5 bases from J, the gap between germline ends came to 9 bases. The CDR3 extends over 13 amino acids. The CDR3 region has the DNA TGTGCCAGCAGCTTAAAAAGGGAGACTGAAGCTTTCTTT. Translated: CASSLKRETEAFF.

This chain joins TRBV12-3 or TRBV12-4 and TRBJ2-1, with TRBD1 matching over 7 bases. There are 16 residues in the CDR3. After removal of 6 bases from V and 9 bases from J, the junction contained 17 bases not matched to a gene. The CDR3 protein is CASSSRQGWTFGEQFF. CDR3 nucleotide sequence: TGTGCCAGCAGCTCGAGACAGGGTTGGACGTTCGGTGAGCAGTTCTTC.

There are a few counts of this clonotype. The chain employs TRBV18 and TRBJ2-1; D is perhaps TRBD1 (5 bases). The germline CDR1 and CDR2 sequences are KGHSH and LQKENI. The CDR3 runs 16 residues. Deletions cut 5 bases from V and 6 bases from J, with 20 bases between. CDR3 protein: CASSVVRGREGNEQFF. CDR3 sequence (DNA): TGTGCCAGCTCAGTAGTCCGTGGCAGGGAAGGCAATGAGCAGTTCTTC.

Only a few counts were recorded for this clonotype. The rearrangement uses TRBV20-1 and TRBJ2-2; D possibly matches TRBD1 or TRBD2 (7 bases each). CDR1 is DFQATT, CDR2 SNEGSKA, per germline (reference sequence). The CDR3 spans 15 residues. Trimming left V 0 bases short and J 5 bases short, with 13 bases between. The CDR3 DNA sequence: TGCAGTGCTAGAGACGCCAGGGGGGGAACCGGGGAGCTGTTTTTT. It translates to CSARDARGGTGELFF.

CDR3 sequence: CASIRERGDTDTQYF. The CDR3 DNA sequence: TGTGCCAGCATTCGGGAGCGGGGTGACACAGATACGCAGTATTTT. This chain joins TRBV7-2 and TRBJ2-3, with 7 bases aligning to TRBD2. Germline values: CDR1 SGHTA, CDR2 FQGNSA. The CDR3 runs to 15 residues. V shed 7 bases, J shed 2 bases, and the junction held 9 bases outside the gene matches. Combining the CDR3 with reference TRBV7-2 and TRBJ2-3 gives the whole variable domain GAGVSQSPSNKVTEKGKDVELRCDPISGHTALYWYRQSLGQGLEFLIYFQGNSAPDKSGLPSDRFSAERTGGSVSTLTIQRTQQEDSAVYLCASIRERGDTDTQYFGPGTRLTVL.

This clonotype came up a few times. The CDR3 sequence: CASTGVGGKNTEAFF. In DNA form, the CDR3 reads TGTGCCAGCACTGGGGTCGGCGGTAAGAACACTGAAGCTTTCTTT. The V call is TRBV11-2, the J call TRBJ1-1; unclear D gene. Trimming stripped 7 bases from V and 1 base from J, with 16 bases between. The germline V gene has CDR1 SGHAT and CDR2 FQNNGV. The CDR3 consists of 15 residues.

This clonotype was detected a few times. The rearrangement uses TRBV4-1 and TRBJ1-4; TRBD1 might be the D (5 bases). CDR1 MGHRA and CDR2 YSYEKL come from the germline V gene. There are 12 residues in the CDR3. Deletions cut 5 bases from V and 7 bases from J, with 8 bases between. The CDR3 sequence is CASSGQREKLFF. CDR3 in DNA: TGCGCCAGCAGCGGACAACGTGAAAAACTGTTTTTT.

This clonotype was counted only a few times. The chain is built from TRBV24-1 and TRBJ2-2; 7 bases align to TRBD1. Germline values: CDR1 KGHDR, CDR2 SFDVKD. J was trimmed by 10 bases and V by 4 bases; bases with no gene match: 8. This CDR3 has 14 residues. CDR3 nucleotides: TGTGCCACCAGTGAAACCGGGACAGCAGAGGAGCTGTTTTTT. Protein: CATSETGTAEELFF.

The J gene is TRBJ2-5, the V gene TRBV12-3 or TRBV12-4; no firm D call. CDR3 length equals 12 residues. V gave up 6 bases and J gave up 3 bases, with 8 bases separating them. Here the CDR3 DNA reads TGTGCCAGCAGCCGTGACGAAGAGACCCAGTACTTC. Translating gives CASSRDEETQYF.

This clonotype was found a few times. This rearrangement joins TRBV7-9 to TRBJ2-7; 9 bases match TRBD1. From germline, CDR1 is SEHNR and CDR2 FQNEAQ (reference sequence). With 5 bases clipped from V and 0 bases from J, the junction kept 5 bases outside the gene matches. The CDR3 length is 15 residues. The CDR3 coding sequence is TGTGCCAGCAGCACTACGGACAGGGGCTCCTACGAGCAGTACTTC. It translates to CASSTTDRGSYEQYF.

This clonotype appeared a few times. V is TRBV10-3 and J is TRBJ1-5; D ambiguous. This CDR3 is built from 13 residues. CDR1 and CDR2 (germline): ENHRY, SYGVKD. Between the trimmed V and J ends, which lost 1 base and 7 bases, there was a span of 8 bases. CDR3 nucleotide sequence: TGTGCCATCAGTGAGTTGAAGAACCAGCCCCAGCATTTT. Protein sequence: CAISELKNQPQHF.

This clonotype showed up just a few times. The rearrangement uses TRBV24-1 and TRBJ2-3; perhaps TRBD2 as D (6 bases). The V end lost 3 bases, the J end lost 2 bases, and 11 bases lay between the germline ends. Germline assignment: CDR1 KGHDR and CDR2 SFDVKD. The CDR3 runs to 15 residues. In DNA, the CDR3 is TGTGCCACCAGTGATCCGGGACTTCACACAGATACGCAGTATTTT. This sequence encodes CATSDPGLHTDTQYF.

This chain joins TRBV7-9 and TRBJ2-2, with 7 bases identical to TRBD1. From germline, CDR1 is SEHNR and CDR2 FQNEAQ (reference sequence). This CDR3 is 14 amino acids long. The V segment lost 4 bases and the J segment 3 bases; nucleotides outside the gene matches: 2. The CDR3 coding sequence is TGTGCCAGCAGCTACGGACAGGACACCGGGGAGCTGTTTTTT. Translated: CASSYGQDTGELFF.

This clonotype was detected only a few times. DNA of the CDR3: TGTGCCAGCAGCCTAGGACAGGTGCCAGATACGCAGTATTTT. It yields the protein CASSLGQVPDTQYF. The rearrangement links TRBV3-1 to TRBJ2-3; 7 bases map to TRBD1. This CDR3 spans 14 amino acids. The J segment lost 4 bases and the V segment lost 4 bases, leaving 5 bases of the junction unmatched. The germline CDR1 and CDR2 sequences are LGHDT and YNNKEL (reference sequence).

The V and J genes are TRBV6-2 or TRBV6-3 and TRBJ2-7, with D perhaps TRBD1 (6 bases). Trimming removed 2 bases from V and 3 bases from J, with 8 bases in between. From germline, CDR1 is MNHEY and CDR2 SVGEGT. The CDR3 is 13 amino acids. This CDR3 reads CASSYGQIYEQYF. The DNA of the CDR3 is TGTGCCAGCAGTTACGGACAGATCTACGAGCAGTACTTC.